These 30 T cell receptor beta chains originate from one sample sequenced in a study of cytomegalovirus exposure and HLA in healthy donors. This PCR relied on a set of 60 Vbeta primers and 13 Jbeta primers. TCRdb's copy holds only in-frame clones and misses some; the assay was immunoSEQ multiplex PCR. Among about 160,000 clones listed, about 72% were seen once. Material for sequencing was PBMCs. All receptors come from a man between 60 and 75 years old in good health and CMV-seronegative.

The chain is built from TRBV12-5 and TRBJ2-3, with TRBD2 matching over 9 bases. CDR3 size: 15 residues. CDR1 is LGHNT, CDR2 FRNRAP, per germline. The trim removed 6 bases at V and 4 bases at J, leaving 8 bases unmatched. The CDR3 DNA follows: TGTGCTAGTGGGTGGGGACTAGCCATGCCAGATACGCAGTATTTT. It is translated as CASGWGLAMPDTQYF.

Points on this clone: A junction end diverges from the germline sequence, so it may reflect a read error. The chain combines TRBV7-9 with TRBJ2-7; 7 bases align to TRBD1. Per the germline V gene, CDR1 is SEHNR and CDR2 is FQNEAQ (reference sequence). This CDR3 is built from 14 residues. Here the CDR3 reads CSSSLTGASYEQYF. The DNA for the CDR3 is TGTTCCAGCAGCCTCACAGGGGCCAGCTACGAGCAGTACTTC.

The V and J genes are TRBV5-8 and TRBJ2-7; 7 bases match TRBD2. The CDR3 runs 17 residues. J lost 2 bases, V lost 4 bases, and 15 bases had no gene match. CDR1 and CDR2 (germline): SGHTS, YDEGEE. The CDR3 loop reads CASSLGFGLAGTYEQYF. In nucleotides, the CDR3 is TGTGCCAGCAGCCTCGGGTTTGGGTTAGCGGGTACCTACGAGCAGTACTTC.

V usage is TRBV4-3 and J usage is TRBJ1-2; TRBD1 agrees at 7 bases. Germline V CDR1 and CDR2: LGHNA, YSLEER. Losses at the gene ends were 0 bases for V and 2 bases for J; bases not matched to a gene: 6. This CDR3 spans 16 amino acids. CDR3 residues: CASSQEAGGDNYGYTF. Written as DNA, the CDR3 is TGCGCCAGCAGCCAAGAGGCAGGGGGAGACAACTATGGCTACACCTTC.

The V and J genes are TRBV11-2 and TRBJ2-7; D is ambiguous. The germline V gene has CDR1 SGHAT and CDR2 FQNNGV. This CDR3 comprises 11 residues. V was shortened by 3 bases and J by 2 bases, with 2 bases between the two germline ends. CDR3 in DNA: TGTGCCAGCAGCTTCACCTACGAGCAGTACTTC. Amino acids: CASSFTYEQYF.

V gene TRBV5-6 combines with J gene TRBJ2-4, with 9 nucleotides matching TRBD1. The germline V gene has CDR1 SGHDT and CDR2 YYEEEE. This CDR3 comprises 18 residues. V was clipped by 3 bases and J by 1 base; unmatched bases: 11. Here the CDR3 DNA reads TGTGCCAGCAGCTCACTCGGGACAGGGATTTACGCCAAAAACATTCAGTACTTC. Translated: CASSSLGTGIYAKNIQYF.

The chain employs TRBV25-1 and TRBJ2-5; 9 positions agree with TRBD2. Germline assignment: CDR1 MGHDK and CDR2 SYGVNS. The V segment lost 4 bases and the J segment 2 bases; nucleotides outside the gene matches: 5. The CDR3 length is 15 residues. The CDR3 bases are TGTGCCAGCAGTGGACTGGGACTAGCTCAAGAGACCCAGTACTTC. Protein: CASSGLGLAQETQYF.

The chain has TRBV11-2 and TRBJ2-6; TRBD1 might be the D (6 bases). This CDR3 contains 19 residues. Germline CDR1 reads SGHAT; CDR2 reads FQNNGV. Trimming cost V 6 bases and J 0 bases, with 21 bases left between them. In nucleotides, the CDR3 is TGTGCCAGCAGGGGGGCTTCGAGGCGAGGGGCCTCTGGGGCCAACGTCCTGACTTTC. Protein product: CASRGASRRGASGANVLTF.

The CDR3 sequence is CASSLEVQPQHF. CDR3 DNA sequence: TGTGCCAGCAGTTTAGAGGTTCAGCCCCAGCATTTT. The genes are TRBV28 and TRBJ1-5; D ambiguous. The ends were cut back, 2 bases at V and 6 bases at J, with 5 bases in the middle. The CDR3 extends over 12 amino acids. Germline CDR1 and CDR2: MDHEN and SYDVKM.

V and J are TRBV23-1 and TRBJ2-7; maybe TRBD2 (6 bases). TRBV23-1 is an ORF, and what it does is uncertain. CDR3 length: 16 amino acids. V shed 1 base and J shed 3 bases, with 16 bases lying between them. As DNA, the CDR3 is TGCGCCAGCAGTCAATACGGAGGGGCCCCTCTCTACGAGCAGTACTTC. It translates to CASSQYGGAPLYEQYF.

The chain combines TRBV30 with TRBJ1-3, with TRBD1 matching over 7 bases. Germline CDR1 reads GTSNPN; CDR2 reads SVGIG (reference sequence). There are 13 residues in the CDR3. V trimming: 2 bases; J trimming: 4 bases; junction bases outside the gene matches: 2. The chain's CDR3 is CAWSRQGGNTIYF. The CDR3 DNA sequence: TGTGCCTGGAGTCGACAGGGAGGAAACACCATATATTTT. The full variable domain, rest sourced from reference TRBV30 and TRBJ1-3, is SQTIHQWPATLVQPVGSPLSLECTVEGTSNPNLYWYRQAAGRGLQLLFYSVGIGQISSEVPQNLSASRPQDRQFILSSKKLLLSDSGFYLCAWSRQGGNTIYFGEGSWLTVV.

V gene TRBV13 combines with J gene TRBJ2-6, with 7 bases that match TRBD2. J was trimmed by 4 bases and V by 5 bases; bases with no gene match: 8. This CDR3 has 16 residues. The V gene's germline CDR1 is PRHDT and CDR2 FYEKMQ (reference sequence). DNA of the CDR3: TGTGCCAGCAGCCCCCCGGGGGGAGGCGGGGCCAACGTCCTGACTTTC. It encodes CASSPPGGGGANVLTF.

This clone was observed once. The chain employs TRBV6-1 and TRBJ1-5, with TRBD1 identical over 8 bases. The CDR3 loop spans 15 amino acids. The trim removed 6 bases at V and 7 bases at J, leaving 11 bases unmatched. Germline values: CDR1 MNHNS, CDR2 SASEGT. CDR3 nucleotides: TGTGCCAGCAGGGACAGGGAGCAAATCGGACAGCCCCAGCATTTT. Translated, it gives CASRDREQIGQPQHF.

The chain links TRBV5-1 to TRBJ2-5; D might be TRBD1 (5 bases). The CDR3 length is 14 residues. Trimming removed 3 bases at V and 2 bases at J, with 11 bases between. Germline values: CDR1 SGHRS, CDR2 YFSETQ. CDR3 in DNA: TGCGCCAGCAGCTCGCAGGGTCCTCAAGAGACCCAGTACTTC. It translates to CASSSQGPQETQYF. Based on the CDR3 plus reference TRBV5-1 and TRBJ2-5, the full variable domain is KAGVTQTPRYLIKTRGQQVTLSCSPISGHRSVSWYQQTPGQGLQFLFEYFSETQRNKGNFPGRFSGRQFSNSRSEMNVSTLELGDSALYLCASSSQGPQETQYFGPGTRLLVL.

This clone counts as medium-sized. The chain couples TRBV19 to TRBJ2-2; D gene uncertain. Germline values: CDR1 LNHDA, CDR2 SQIVND (reference sequence). The CDR3 covers 15 residues. Trimming took 3 bases from V and 1 from J, leaving 9 bases between them. This CDR3 reads CASSISTENTGELFF. The CDR3 nucleotides read TGTGCCAGTAGTATTTCTACAGAGAACACCGGGGAGCTGTTTTTT.

This chain joins TRBV19 and TRBJ2-1; 13 nucleotides line up with TRBD2. With 5 bases clipped from V and 10 bases from J, the junction kept 5 bases outside the gene matches. There are 14 residues in the CDR3. Germline CDR1 and CDR2: LNHDA and SQIVND (reference sequence). The CDR3 protein is CASSVRTSGGEQFF. CDR3 coding DNA: TGTGCCAGTAGTGTAAGGACTAGCGGGGGCGAGCAGTTCTTC.

The chain joins TRBV7-9 to TRBJ1-2; the D is unclear. The V gene's germline CDR1 is SEHNR and CDR2 FQNEAQ (reference sequence). This CDR3 contains 11 residues. V gave up 5 bases and J gave up 8 bases, with 9 bases separating them. Here the CDR3 reads CASSPSEGYTF. The CDR3 bases are TGTGCCAGCAGCCCCTCGGAGGGCTACACCTTC.

This clone occurred a few times. The rearrangement uses TRBV7-2 and TRBJ2-3; 9 bases map to TRBD2. The CDR3 length is 16 residues. J gave up 4 bases and V 1 base, and 6 bases lay outside the gene matches. Germline V gives CDR1 SGHTA, CDR2 FQGNSA. This CDR3 reads CASSLVAAGGADTQYF. The DNA of the CDR3 is TGTGCCAGCAGCTTAGTTGCGGCGGGAGGGGCAGATACGCAGTATTTT.

The J gene is TRBJ2-2, the V gene TRBV2; maybe TRBD1 (6 bases). The germline V gene encodes CDR1 SNHLY and CDR2 FYNNEI. Deletions cut 2 bases from V and 2 bases from J, with 24 bases between. This CDR3 is built from 20 residues. The CDR3 DNA is TGTGCCAGCAGTGAATTCCCGGCAGGGGACATTCCTCCAAACACCGGGGAGCTGTTTTTT. Protein sequence: CASSEFPAGDIPPNTGELFF.

The chain recombines TRBV5-4 with TRBJ2-5, with TRBD2 matching over 8 bases. The junction had 15 bases not matched to a gene; V was cut back by 6 bases and J by 5 bases. Germline values: CDR1 SGHNT, CDR2 YYREEE (reference sequence). The CDR3 length is 16 residues. CDR3 nucleotides: TGTGCCAGCACCGAAGGAGCGGGGGCCGGGTGGGAGACCCAGTACTTC. This encodes CASTEGAGAGWETQYF.

This sequence joins TRBV7-9 and TRBJ2-1, with 13 bases lining up with TRBD2. The CDR3 extends over 18 amino acids. J lost 7 bases, V lost 0 bases, and 9 bases had no gene match. Germline lookup yields CDR1 SEHNR and CDR2 FQNEAQ (reference sequence). The CDR3 DNA reads TGTGCCAGCAGCTTAGCGGGAACTAGCGGGAGGGCTCGTAATGAGCAGTTCTTC. It translates to CASSLAGTSGRARNEQFF.

This clone was detected a few times. The chain recombines TRBV7-9 with TRBJ2-7, with TRBD1 identical over 7 bases. Looked up from germline, CDR1 is SEHNR and CDR2 is FQNEAQ (reference sequence). The CDR3 has 15 residues. J lost 6 bases, V lost 1 base, and 9 bases had no gene match. The CDR3 spells CASSLVQGEGSEQYF. The CDR3 DNA is TGTGCCAGCAGCTTAGTGCAGGGGGAAGGCAGCGAGCAGTACTTC.

The chain combines TRBV11-3 with TRBJ2-7; no definite D call. In germline, CDR1 is SGHNT, CDR2 YENEEA. Trimming shortened V by 3 bases and J by 1 base, and 10 bases separated the two germline ends. This CDR3 has 14 amino acids. CDR3: CASSLGSWSYEQYF. The CDR3 bases are TGTGCCAGCAGCTTGGGCAGTTGGTCCTACGAGCAGTACTTC.

This clone was detected a few times. The chain recombines TRBV4-1 with TRBJ2-1; perhaps TRBD1 as D (5 bases). Trimming removed 1 base from V and 5 bases from J, with 15 bases in between. The CDR3 is made up of 16 amino acids. Per the germline V gene, CDR1 is MGHRA and CDR2 is YSYEKL. The CDR3 loop is CASSQGGTKPNNEQFF. DNA for the CDR3: TGCGCCAGCAGCCAAGGGGGCACTAAACCGAACAATGAGCAGTTCTTC.

This chain uses TRBV15 with TRBJ2-1; 11 nucleotides agree with TRBD2. The germline gives CDR1 LNHNV, CDR2 YYDKDF (reference sequence). The CDR3 length is 15 residues. The junction had 2 bases not matched to a gene; V was cut back by 0 bases and J by 7 bases. DNA of the CDR3: TGTGCCACCAGCAGAGATAGCGGGAGGGGGAATGAGCAGTTCTTC. Amino acid sequence: CATSRDSGRGNEQFF.

The chain couples TRBV5-8 to TRBJ1-3; no definite D call. CDR1 and CDR2 (germline): SGHTS, YDEGEE. Trimming took off 4 bases at V and 4 bases at J, with 6 bases between the two ends. The CDR3 contains 12 residues. CDR3 residues: CASSRRGNTIYF. Here the CDR3 DNA reads TGTGCCAGCAGCCGGAGGGGAAACACCATATATTTT.

V gene TRBV6-1 combines with J gene TRBJ1-5; 8 bases match TRBD1. Per germline, CDR1 MNHNS and CDR2 SASEGT. After removal of 1 base from V and 6 bases from J, the junction contained 5 bases not matched to a gene. The CDR3 totals 15 residues. The CDR3 sequence is CASSEGYGQGQPQHF. CDR3 in DNA: TGTGCCAGCAGTGAAGGGTACGGACAGGGTCAGCCCCAGCATTTT.

V is TRBV15 and J is TRBJ2-3, with a possible D match to TRBD2 (7 bases). The V and J ends lost 0 bases and 0 bases respectively, with 16 bases between them. The CDR3 is made up of 18 amino acids. The germline CDR1 and CDR2 sequences are LNHNV and YYDKDF (reference sequence). CDR3 coding DNA: TGTGCCACCAGCAGAGATCTTTCGGGGGGCGTGAGCACAGATACGCAGTATTTT. Protein sequence: CATSRDLSGGVSTDTQYF.

This rearrangement joins TRBV6-5 to TRBJ2-7; 9 nucleotides agree with TRBD1. Germline values: CDR1 MNHEY, CDR2 SVGAGI. V lost 5 bases and J lost 2; bases outside the gene matches: 4. The CDR3 covers 14 residues. For the CDR3, the DNA is TGTGCCAGCAGTGGGGACAGGGTTGCCTACGAGCAGTACTTC. It yields the protein CASSGDRVAYEQYF.

The rearrangement joins TRBV28 to TRBJ2-7; 7 bases line up with TRBD1. The V segment lost 1 base and the J segment 5 bases; nucleotides outside the gene matches: 2. The length of the CDR3 is 13 residues. Germline V lookup: CDR1 MDHEN, CDR2 SYDVKM. As DNA, the CDR3 is TGTGCCAGCAGTTTATACAGGGGCGACGAGCAGTACTTC. It encodes CASSLYRGDEQYF.